What follows are 6 T cell receptor beta chains derived from one specimen sequenced in a study of shared clonotypes between healthy human individuals. TCRdb keeps only in-frame clones here, not all; method: immunoSEQ multiplex PCR. Here the sample spans about 1.1 million clones, 70% to 80% being singletons. Source material: memory CD4+ T cells from PBMCs. Stated subset: CD45RA-negative fraction. These receptors originate from a man between 18 and 35 years old in good health. Some clones in this sample may be carry-over from other donors' samples.

Remarks on this clone: Other DNA sequences in this sample translate to the same CDR3. The rearrangement joins TRBV5-1 to TRBJ1-3; D is unresolved. The germline V and J ends were trimmed by 2 bases and 0 bases, with 6 bases remaining between them. The CDR3 extends over 14 amino acids. In germline, CDR1 is SGHRS, CDR2 YFSETQ. Here the CDR3 reads CASSFGSSGNTIYF. DNA of the CDR3: TGCGCCAGCAGCTTCGGGAGCTCTGGAAACACCATATATTTT. The full variable domain, completed using reference TRBV5-1 and TRBJ1-3, is KAGVTQTPRYLIKTRGQQVTLSCSPISGHRSVSWYQQTPGQGLQFLFEYFSETQRNKGNFPGRFSGRQFSNSRSEMNVSTLELGDSALYLCASSFGSSGNTIYFGEGSWLTVV.

The chain has TRBV5-5 and TRBJ1-5, with TRBD1 matching over 10 bases. This CDR3 has 15 residues. J was trimmed by 7 bases and V by 4 bases; bases with no gene match: 8. Germline values: CDR1 SGHKS, CDR2 YYEKEE (reference sequence). CDR3 protein: CASSRWTGGNQPQHF. CDR3 bases: TGTGCCAGCAGCCGATGGACAGGGGGTAACCAGCCCCAGCATTTT.

The chain carries TRBV12-5 and TRBJ1-2, with D unclear. Germline V gene sequence: CDR1 LGHNT, CDR2 FRNRAP. The CDR3 has 16 residues. V lost 0 bases and J lost 0, with 11 bases in between. The DNA of the CDR3 is TGTGCTAGTGGTTTGGTACTGGCAGCCACTAACTATGGCTACACCTTC. It is translated as CASGLVLAATNYGYTF.

The table lists this clone with a few counts. V is TRBV28 and J is TRBJ2-7, with 7 bases identical to TRBD1. Looked up from germline, CDR1 is MDHEN and CDR2 is SYDVKM. The CDR3 covers 13 residues. Trimming cost V 6 bases and J 7 bases; bases outside gene matches: 9. The CDR3: CASRRQGPKEQYF. In DNA, the CDR3 is TGTGCCAGCAGGAGACAGGGTCCTAAAGAGCAGTACTTC.

This clone was found many times. V gene TRBV6-5 combines with J gene TRBJ1-2; the D gene is possibly TRBD1 (6 bases). The CDR3 spans 13 residues. Between the trimmed V and J ends, which lost 4 bases and 7 bases, there was a span of 13 bases. The germline V gene has CDR1 MNHEY and CDR2 SVGAGI. CDR3 coding DNA: TGTGCCAGCAGTTCACTAACAGGGACTGGCTACACCTTC. Translated: CASSSLTGTGYTF.

This sequence joins TRBV10-2 and TRBJ2-7, with unresolved D. CDR1 is WSHSY and CDR2 is SAAADI in the germline V gene. V lost 2 bases and J lost 3, with 5 bases in between. The CDR3 consists of 12 residues. The CDR3 reads CASSEPRYEQYF. CDR3 in DNA: TGCGCCAGCAGTGAGCCCCGCTACGAGCAGTACTTC.